Reported below is one T cell receptor (beta chain). Profiling relied on immunoSEQ multiplex PCR, and the TCRdb table lists in-frame clones only, not all of them. The sample contains over a million clones, more than 65% of which appear only once. This sample stems from a study of shared clonotypes between healthy human individuals. Splitting the CD4+ cells yielded a CD45RA+ naive subset and a CD45RA-negative memory subset. Trimming shortened V by 5 bases and J by 5 bases, and 15 bases separated the two germline ends. The CDR3 consists of 14 residues. Germline V gives CDR1 SGHVS, CDR2 FQNEAQ. The clonotype comes from a man between 18 and 29 years old in good health. The chain combines TRBV7-8 with TRBJ2-5, with D possibly matching TRBD1 (6 bases). Source material: memory CD4+ T cells sorted from blood. Sample subset: CD45RA-negative fraction. CDR3 DNA: TGTGCCAGCAGCGACGGACAGCCTCTGGAGACCCAGTACTTC. Translation: CASSDGQPLETQYF.